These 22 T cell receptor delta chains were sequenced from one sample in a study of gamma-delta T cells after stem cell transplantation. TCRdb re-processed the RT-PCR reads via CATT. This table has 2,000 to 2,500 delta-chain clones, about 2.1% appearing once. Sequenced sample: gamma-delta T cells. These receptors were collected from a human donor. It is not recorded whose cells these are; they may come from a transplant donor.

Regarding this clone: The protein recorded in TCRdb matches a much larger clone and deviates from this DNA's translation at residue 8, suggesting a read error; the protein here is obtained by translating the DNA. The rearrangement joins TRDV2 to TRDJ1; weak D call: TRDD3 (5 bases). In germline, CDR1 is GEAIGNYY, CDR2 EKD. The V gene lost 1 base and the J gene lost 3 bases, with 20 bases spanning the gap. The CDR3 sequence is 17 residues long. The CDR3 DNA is TGTGCCTGTGACACAATCCCTGAGCGGGGGTTGTCCGATAAACTCATCTTT. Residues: CACDTIPERGLSDKLIF.

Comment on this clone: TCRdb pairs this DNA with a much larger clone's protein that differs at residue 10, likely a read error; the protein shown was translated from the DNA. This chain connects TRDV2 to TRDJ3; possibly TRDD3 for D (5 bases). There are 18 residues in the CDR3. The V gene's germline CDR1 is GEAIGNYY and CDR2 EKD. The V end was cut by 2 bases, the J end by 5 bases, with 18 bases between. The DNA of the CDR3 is TGTGCCTGTGACAAGGTGGGGAGGACTCCCGGGGACACCCGACAGATGTTTTTC. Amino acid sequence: CACDKVGRTPGDTRQMFF.

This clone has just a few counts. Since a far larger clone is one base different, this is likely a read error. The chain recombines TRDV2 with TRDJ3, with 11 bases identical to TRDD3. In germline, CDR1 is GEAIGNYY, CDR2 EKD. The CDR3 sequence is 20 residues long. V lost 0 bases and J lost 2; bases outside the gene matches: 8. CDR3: CACDTGWGIPGPWDTRQMFF. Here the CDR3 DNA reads TGTGCCTGTGACACCGGCTGGGGGATACCCGGCCCCTGGGACACCCGACAGATGTTTTTC.

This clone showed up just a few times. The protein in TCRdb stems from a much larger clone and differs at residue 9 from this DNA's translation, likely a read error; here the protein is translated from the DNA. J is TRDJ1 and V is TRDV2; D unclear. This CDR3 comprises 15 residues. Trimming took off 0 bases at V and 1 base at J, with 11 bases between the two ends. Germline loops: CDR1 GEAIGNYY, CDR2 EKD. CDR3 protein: CACDTLGHSTDKLIF. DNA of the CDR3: TGTGCCTGTGACACCTTGGGACATAGCACCGATAAACTCATCTTT.

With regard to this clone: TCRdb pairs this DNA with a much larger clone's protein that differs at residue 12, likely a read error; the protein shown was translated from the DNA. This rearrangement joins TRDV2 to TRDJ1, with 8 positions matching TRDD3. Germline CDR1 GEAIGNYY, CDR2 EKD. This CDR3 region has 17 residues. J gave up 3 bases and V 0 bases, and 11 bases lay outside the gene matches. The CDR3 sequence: CACDTVTGGLYADKLIF. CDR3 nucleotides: TGTGCCTGTGACACCGTTACTGGGGGGCTCTACGCCGATAAACTCATCTTT.

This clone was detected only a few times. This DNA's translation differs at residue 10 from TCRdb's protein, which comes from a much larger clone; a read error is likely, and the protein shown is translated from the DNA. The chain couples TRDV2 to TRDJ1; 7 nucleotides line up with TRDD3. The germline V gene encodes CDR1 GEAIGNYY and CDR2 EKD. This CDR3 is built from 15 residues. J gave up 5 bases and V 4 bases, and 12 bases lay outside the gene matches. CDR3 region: CACDLTGDRIDKLIF. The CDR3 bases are TGTGCCTGTGATCTTACTGGGGATCGCATAGATAAACTCATCTTT.

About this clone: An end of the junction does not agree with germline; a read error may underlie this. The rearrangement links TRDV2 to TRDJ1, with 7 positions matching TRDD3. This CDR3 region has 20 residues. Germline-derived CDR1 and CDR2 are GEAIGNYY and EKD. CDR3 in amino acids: CACDTLWCLGAHYYTEKRIF. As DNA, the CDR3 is TGTGCCTGTGACACCCTATGGTGCCTGGGGGCCCACTATTACACCGAGAAACGCATCTTT.

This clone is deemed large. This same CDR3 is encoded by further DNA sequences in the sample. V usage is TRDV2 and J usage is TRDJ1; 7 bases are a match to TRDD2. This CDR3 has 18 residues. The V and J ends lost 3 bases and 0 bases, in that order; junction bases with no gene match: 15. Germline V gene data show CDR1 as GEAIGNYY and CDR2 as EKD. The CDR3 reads CACDPLSYGDSYTDKLIF. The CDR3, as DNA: TGTGCCTGTGACCCCCTTTCCTACGGGGACTCGTACACCGATAAACTCATCTTT.

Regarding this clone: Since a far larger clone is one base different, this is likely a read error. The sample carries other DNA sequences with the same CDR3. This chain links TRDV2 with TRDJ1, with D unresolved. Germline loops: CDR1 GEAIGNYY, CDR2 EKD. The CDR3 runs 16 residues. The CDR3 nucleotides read TGCGCCTGTGACCCTATACTTCGTCCCGCCACCGATAAACTCATCTTT. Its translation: CACDPILRPATDKLIF.

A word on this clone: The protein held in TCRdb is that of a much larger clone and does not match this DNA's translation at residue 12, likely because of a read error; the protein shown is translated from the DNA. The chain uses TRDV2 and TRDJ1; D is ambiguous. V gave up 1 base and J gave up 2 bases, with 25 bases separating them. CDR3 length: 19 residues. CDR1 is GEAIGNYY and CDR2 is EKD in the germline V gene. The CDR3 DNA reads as TGTGCCTGTGACACGCTCCTCAAACATTCCGGGAGACATACCGATAAACTCATCTTT. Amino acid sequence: CACDTLLKHSGRHTDKLIF.

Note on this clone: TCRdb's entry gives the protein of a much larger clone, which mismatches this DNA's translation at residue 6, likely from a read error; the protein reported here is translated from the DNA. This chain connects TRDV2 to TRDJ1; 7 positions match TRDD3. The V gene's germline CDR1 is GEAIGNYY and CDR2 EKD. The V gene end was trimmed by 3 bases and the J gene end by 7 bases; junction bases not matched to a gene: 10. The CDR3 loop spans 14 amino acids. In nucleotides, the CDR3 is TGTGCCTGTGACGCCCGGGGGGATGGGATTAAACTCATCTTT. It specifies CACDARGDGIKLIF.

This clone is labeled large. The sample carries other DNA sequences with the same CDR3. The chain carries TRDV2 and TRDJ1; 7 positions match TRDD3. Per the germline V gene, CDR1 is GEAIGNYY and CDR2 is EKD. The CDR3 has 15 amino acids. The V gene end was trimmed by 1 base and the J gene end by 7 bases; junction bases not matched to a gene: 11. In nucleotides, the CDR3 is TGTGCCTGTGACACACTGGGGACCACCGCGGGTAAACTCATCTTT. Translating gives CACDTLGTTAGKLIF.

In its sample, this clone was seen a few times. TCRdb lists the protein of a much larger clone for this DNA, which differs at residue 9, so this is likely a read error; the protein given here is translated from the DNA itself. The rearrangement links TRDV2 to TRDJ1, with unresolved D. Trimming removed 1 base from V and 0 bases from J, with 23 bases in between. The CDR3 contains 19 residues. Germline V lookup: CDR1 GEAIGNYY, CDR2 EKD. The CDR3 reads CACDTVTNDVETYTDKLIF. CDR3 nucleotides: TGTGCCTGTGACACGGTAACGAATGATGTGGAGACGTACACCGATAAACTCATCTTT.

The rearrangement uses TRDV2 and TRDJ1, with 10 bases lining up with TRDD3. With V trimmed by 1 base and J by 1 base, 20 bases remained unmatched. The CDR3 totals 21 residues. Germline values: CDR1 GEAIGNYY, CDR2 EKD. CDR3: CACDTIQGDMTGGSSTDKLIF. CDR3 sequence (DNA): TGTGCCTGTGACACGATTCAAGGTGACATGACTGGGGGATCTTCCACCGATAAACTCATCTTT.

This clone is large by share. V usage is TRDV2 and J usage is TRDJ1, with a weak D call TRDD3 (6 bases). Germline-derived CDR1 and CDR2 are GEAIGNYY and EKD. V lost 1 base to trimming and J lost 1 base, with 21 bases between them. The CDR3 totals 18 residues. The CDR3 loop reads CACDTVEGIAGATDKLIF. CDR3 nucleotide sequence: TGTGCCTGTGACACTGTGGAAGGGATAGCGGGGGCCACCGATAAACTCATCTTT.

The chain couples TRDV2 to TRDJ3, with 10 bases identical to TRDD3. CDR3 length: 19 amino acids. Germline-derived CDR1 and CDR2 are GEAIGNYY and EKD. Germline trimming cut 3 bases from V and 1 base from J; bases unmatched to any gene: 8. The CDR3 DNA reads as TGTGCCTGTGACCCCGTTCTGGGGGATAGGTCCTGGGACACCCGACAGATGTTTTTC. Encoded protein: CACDPVLGDRSWDTRQMFF.

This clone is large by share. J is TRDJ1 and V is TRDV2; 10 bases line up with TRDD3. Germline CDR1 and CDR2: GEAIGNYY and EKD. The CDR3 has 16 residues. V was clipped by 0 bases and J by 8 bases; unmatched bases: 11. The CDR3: CACDTLRGGGYKKLIF. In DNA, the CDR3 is TGTGCCTGTGACACCTTGAGAGGTGGGGGATACAAAAAACTCATCTTT.

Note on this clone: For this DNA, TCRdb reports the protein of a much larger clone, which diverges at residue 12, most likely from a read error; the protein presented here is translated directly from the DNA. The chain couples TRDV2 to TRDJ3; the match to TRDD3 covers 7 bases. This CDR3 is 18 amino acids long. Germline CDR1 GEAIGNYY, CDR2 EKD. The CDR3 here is CACDLWGTSSWNTRQMFF. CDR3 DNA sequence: TGTGCCTGTGATCTGTGGGGGACCAGCTCCTGGAACACCCGACAGATGTTTTTC.

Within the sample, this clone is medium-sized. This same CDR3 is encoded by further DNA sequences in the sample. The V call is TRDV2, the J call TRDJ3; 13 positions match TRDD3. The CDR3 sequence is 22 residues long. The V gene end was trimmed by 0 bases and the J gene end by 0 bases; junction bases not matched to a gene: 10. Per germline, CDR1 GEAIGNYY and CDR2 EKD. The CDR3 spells CACDTAITGGYVSSWDTRQMFF. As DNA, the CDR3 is TGTGCCTGTGACACCGCCATTACTGGGGGATACGTCTCCTCCTGGGACACCCGACAGATGTTTTTC.

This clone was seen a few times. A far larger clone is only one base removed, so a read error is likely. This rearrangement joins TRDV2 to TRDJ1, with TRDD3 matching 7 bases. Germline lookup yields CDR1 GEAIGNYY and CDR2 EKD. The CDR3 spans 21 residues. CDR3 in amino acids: CACDTVDPLGGGPPYTDKPIF. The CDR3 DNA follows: TGTGCCTGTGACACCGTGGATCCCCTTGGTGGGGGACCTCCCTACACCGATAAACCCATCTTT.

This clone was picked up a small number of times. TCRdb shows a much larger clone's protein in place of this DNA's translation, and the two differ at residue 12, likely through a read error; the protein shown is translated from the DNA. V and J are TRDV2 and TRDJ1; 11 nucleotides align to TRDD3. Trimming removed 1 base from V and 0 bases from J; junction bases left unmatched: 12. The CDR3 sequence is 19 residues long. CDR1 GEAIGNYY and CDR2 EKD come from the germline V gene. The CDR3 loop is CACDTRFAGGYRDTDKLIF. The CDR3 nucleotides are TGTGCCTGTGACACTCGATTTGCTGGGGGATACAGGGACACCGATAAACTCATCTTT.

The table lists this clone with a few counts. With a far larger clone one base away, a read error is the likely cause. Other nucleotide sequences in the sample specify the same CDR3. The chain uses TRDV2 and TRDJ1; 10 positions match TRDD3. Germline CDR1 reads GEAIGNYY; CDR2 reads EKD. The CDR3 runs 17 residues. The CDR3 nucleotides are TGTGCCTGCGACACCCTGAGGGGGATACGCGAATCCGATAAACTCATCTTT. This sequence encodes CACDTLRGIRESDKLIF.